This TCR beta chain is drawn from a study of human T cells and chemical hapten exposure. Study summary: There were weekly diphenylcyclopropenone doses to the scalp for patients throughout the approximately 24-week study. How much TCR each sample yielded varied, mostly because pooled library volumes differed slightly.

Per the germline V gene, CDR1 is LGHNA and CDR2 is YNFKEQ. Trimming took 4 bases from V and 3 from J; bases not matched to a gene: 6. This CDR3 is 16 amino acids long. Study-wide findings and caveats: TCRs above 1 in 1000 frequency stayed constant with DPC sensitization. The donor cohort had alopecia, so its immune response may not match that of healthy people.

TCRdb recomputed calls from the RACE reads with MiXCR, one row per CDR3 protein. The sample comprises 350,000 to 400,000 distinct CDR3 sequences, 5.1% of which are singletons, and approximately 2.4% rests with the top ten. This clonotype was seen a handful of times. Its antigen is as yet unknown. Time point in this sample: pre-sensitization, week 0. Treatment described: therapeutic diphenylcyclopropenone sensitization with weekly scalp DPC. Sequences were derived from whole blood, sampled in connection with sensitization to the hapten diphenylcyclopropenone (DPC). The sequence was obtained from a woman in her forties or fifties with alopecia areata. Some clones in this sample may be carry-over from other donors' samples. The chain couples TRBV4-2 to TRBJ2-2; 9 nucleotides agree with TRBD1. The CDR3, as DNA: TGTGCCAGCAGCCCTTCGACAGGGGGATACACCGGGGAGCTGTTTTTT. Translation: CASSPSTGGYTGELFF.